The present TCR beta chain was sequenced within a study of cytotoxic CD8 clonotypes in ibrutinib-treated CLL. Overall study: Partial responders around 24, complete 2; about twelve progressed and about 15 stayed in remission by median roughly 5.5 years. Collecting the response samples happened after a median approximately 11 months of treatment, with a range of 6 to 36.

Study observations and caveats: Clonality increased at ibrutinib response and stayed stable in sustained remission. At progression, however, it fell back toward baseline. The clonality rise at ibrutinib response reflected private clonotype expansion.

Regarding this clone: Its antigen is still unknown.

Germline V gives CDR1 ENHRY, CDR2 SYGVKD. The CDR3 is 14 amino acids. Trimming left V 7 bases short and J 2 bases short, with 14 bases between. TCRdb's table, derived via immunoSEQ multiplex PCR, lists solely in-frame clones and lacks some. The sample includes a few hundred thousand clones, roughly 71% of them seen just once. The gene calls are TRBV10-3 and TRBJ1-2; D gene uncertain. The sequence came from a human donor with chronic lymphocytic leukemia. Sample: PBMCs, taken after 36 months of ibrutinib treatment. CDR3 sequence (DNA): TGTGCCATCACGGAGGCCCATAACAACTATGGCTACACCTTC. Protein product: CAITEAHNNYGYTF.